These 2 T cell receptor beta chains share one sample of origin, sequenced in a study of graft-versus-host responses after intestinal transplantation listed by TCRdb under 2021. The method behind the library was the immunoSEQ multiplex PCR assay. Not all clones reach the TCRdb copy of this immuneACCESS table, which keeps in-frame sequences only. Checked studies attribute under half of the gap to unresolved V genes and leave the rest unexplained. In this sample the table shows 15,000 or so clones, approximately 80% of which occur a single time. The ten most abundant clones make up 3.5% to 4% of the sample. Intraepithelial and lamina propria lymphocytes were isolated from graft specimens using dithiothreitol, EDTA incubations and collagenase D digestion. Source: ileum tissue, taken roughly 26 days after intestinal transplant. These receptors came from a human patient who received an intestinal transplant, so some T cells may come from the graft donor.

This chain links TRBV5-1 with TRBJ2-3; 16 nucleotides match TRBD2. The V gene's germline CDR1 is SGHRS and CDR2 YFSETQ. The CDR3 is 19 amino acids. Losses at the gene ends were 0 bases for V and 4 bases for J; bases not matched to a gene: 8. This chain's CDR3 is CASSLAGLAGGPRSDTQYF. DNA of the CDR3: TGCGCCAGCAGCTTGGCGGGACTAGCGGGGGGGCCGAGGTCAGATACGCAGTATTTT.

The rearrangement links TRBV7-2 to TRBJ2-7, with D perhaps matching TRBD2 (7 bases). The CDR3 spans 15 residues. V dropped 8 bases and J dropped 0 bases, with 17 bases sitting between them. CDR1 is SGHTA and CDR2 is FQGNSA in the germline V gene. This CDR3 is CASPPWEGVSYEQYV. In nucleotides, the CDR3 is TGTGCCAGCCCCCCGTGGGAGGGGGTCTCCTACGAGCAGTACGTC.